This T cell receptor (beta chain) was identified during a study of shared clonotypes between healthy human individuals. Approximately 210 ng DNA, 30,000 or so T cell genomes, went into each sorted-subset replicate PCR. Produced via immunoSEQ multiplex PCR; TCRdb's table is partial and in-frame only. The data show fewer than 3 million clones, 92% seen once. It was into CD45RA+ naive and CD45RA-negative memory subsets that the CD4+ cells were split. This CDR3 contains 17 residues. The V gene's germline CDR1 is SGHTA and CDR2 FQGNSA. V was shortened by 5 bases and J by 1 base, with 17 bases between the two germline ends.

The origin of this receptor is a man aged 18 to 29 in good health. Some clones in this sample may be carry-over from other donors' samples. Specimen: naive CD4+ T cells from PBMCs. Stated subset: CD45RA+ positively selected. This rearrangement joins TRBV7-2 to TRBJ2-2; D perhaps matches TRBD2 (5 bases). For the CDR3, the DNA is TGTGCCAGCAGCCTCACTGCGGGTCCCCGGAACACCGGGGAGCTGTTTTTT. This translates into CASSLTAGPRNTGELFF.